Described below is a single T cell receptor beta chain sequence and its context. As yet, its antigen is unknown. This entry is derived from a study of cytomegalovirus exposure and HLA in healthy donors. Study-level results: The classifier reportedly diagnosed cytomegalovirus status with high sensitivity and specificity. CMV serostatus was the sole immune exposure data available.

Researchers ran the PCR with 60 Vbeta and 13 Jbeta primers. Clones were read by immunoSEQ multiplex PCR, and TCRdb kept only the in-frame ones, dropping some. The sample lists 100,000 or so clones; about 81% were seen once. CDR3 length equals 14 residues. From germline, CDR1 is SGHRS and CDR2 YFSETQ. The ends lost 4 bases at V and 4 bases at J; junction bases unmatched: 2. The origin of this receptor is a man between 18 and 29 years old in good health and CMV-seronegative. This sequence joins TRBV5-1 and TRBJ1-1; 12 bases agree with TRBD1. Sequenced: PBMCs. As DNA, the CDR3 is TGCGCCAGCAGCCGGGACAGGGGGCCCACTGAAGCTTTCTTT. Protein sequence: CASSRDRGPTEAFF.